This TCR beta chain comes out of a study of T cells after posttransplantation cyclophosphamide. Overall study findings and caveats: Later blood repertoires were often dominated by clones from the donor CD8+ memory compartment. Recipient CMV seropositivity and CMV reactivation strongly tracked TRB clonality. Blood and skin or GI T cell repertoires showed limited TRB overlap.

Controls had myeloablative marrow grafts with methotrexate and calcineurin inhibitor, sampled at 1 year. The method was immunoSEQ multiplex PCR; TCRdb's version includes in-frame clones alone and lacks a portion of them. The table lists about 20,000 clones, 80% to 90% of them singletons. Concerning this clone itself: What it recognizes is unknown.

The V gene end was trimmed by 6 bases and the J gene end by 5 bases; junction bases not matched to a gene: 7. The CDR3 length is 15 residues. Germline CDR1 is ENHRY and CDR2 is SYGVKD. This chain uses TRBV10-3 with TRBJ2-1, with 10 positions matching TRBD2. The sequenced sample was PBMCs, obtained about 350 days after allogeneic stem cell transplant with calcineurin inhibitor and methotrexate. The receptor was isolated from a female patient aged 25-39 years who received an allogeneic stem cell transplant from an unrelated donor, was CMV-positive, and had acute and chronic GVHD. Some T cells may arise from the graft donor. This CDR3 reads CAIRKTSGRNNEQFF. DNA of the CDR3: TGTGCCATCAGAAAGACTAGCGGGCGAAACAATGAGCAGTTCTTC.